One and the same sample provided the 12 T cell receptor beta chains below, sequenced in a study of CD8 T cells in ankylosing spondylitis. TCRdb analysed the 5' RACE reads with MiXCR anew, one entry per CDR3 protein. The sample yields some 100,000 distinct CDR3 sequences, roughly 8.3% seen once. The sample was blood, either unsorted or a sorted T cell fraction (not recorded which). The receptors derive from a male donor with ankylosing spondylitis or in good health (not recorded which).

There are many counts of this clonotype. The gene calls are TRBV10-1 and TRBJ2-7, with D perhaps matching TRBD1 (6 bases). V was shortened by 5 bases and J by 5 bases, with 22 bases between the two germline ends. CDR3 length: 16 residues. Per the germline V gene, CDR1 is WNHNN and CDR2 is SYGVQD (reference sequence). DNA of the CDR3: TGCGCCAGCAGTCCCCATCGGGCAGGGGTCCTCGACGAGCAGTACTTC. Its translation: CASSPHRAGVLDEQYF.

This clonotype was observed at least ten times. This chain uses TRBV5-5 with TRBJ1-5; the match to TRBD1 covers 9 bases. CDR1 SGHKS and CDR2 YYEKEE come from the germline V gene (reference sequence). The ends lost 1 base at V and 4 bases at J; junction bases unmatched: 6. The CDR3 extends over 16 amino acids. The CDR3 loop reads CASSLTLQGANQPQHF. The CDR3 DNA reads as TGTGCCAGCAGCTTGACCTTACAGGGGGCTAATCAGCCCCAGCATTTT. Full variable domain (rest looked up from reference TRBV5-5 and TRBJ1-5): DAGVTQSPTHLIKTRGQQVTLRCSPISGHKSVSWYQQVLGQGPQFIFQYYEKEERGRGNFPDRFSARQFPNYSSELNVNALLLGDSALYLCASSLTLQGANQPQHFGDGTRLSIL.

This clonotype was recorded at least ten times. V and J are TRBV3-1 and TRBJ1-1, with TRBD1 matching over 7 bases. Germline CDR1 LGHDT, CDR2 YNNKEL (reference sequence). The CDR3 contains 15 residues. Trimming removed 0 bases from V and 4 bases from J; junction bases left unmatched: 5. CDR3 nucleotide sequence: TGTGCCAGCAGCCAAGATCTAGGGGGCGGCACTGAAGCTTTCTTT. Translated: CASSQDLGGGTEAFF.

This clonotype was observed at least ten times. The chain uses TRBV19 and TRBJ2-1, with D perhaps matching TRBD1 (5 bases). Germline values: CDR1 LNHDA, CDR2 SQIVND (reference sequence). V was trimmed by 3 bases and J by 4 bases, leaving 10 bases between them. The CDR3 is 14 amino acids. CDR3 sequence (DNA): TGTGCCAGTAGTATTGGCAGGGTATACAATGAGCAGTTCTTC. Protein: CASSIGRVYNEQFF.

This clonotype showed up many times. The chain is built from TRBV12-3 or TRBV12-4 and TRBJ1-5; D remains ambiguous. The CDR3 extends over 13 amino acids. Trimming stripped 3 bases from V and 0 bases from J, with 3 bases between. Written as DNA, the CDR3 is TGTGCCAGCAGTTTGCGTAGCAATCAGCCCCAGCATTTT. This codes for CASSLRSNQPQHF.

This clonotype was seen at least ten times. This chain links TRBV29-1 with TRBJ2-2; D tentatively fits TRBD1 or TRBD2 (5 bases each). From germline, CDR1 is SQVTM and CDR2 ANQGSEA. Deletions cut 6 bases from V and 8 bases from J, with 10 bases between. This CDR3 region has 11 residues. This chain's CDR3 is CSVRGEGELFF. CDR3 nucleotide sequence: TGCAGCGTGAGAGGGGAAGGGGAGCTGTTTTTT.

This clonotype was recorded many times. The rearrangement joins TRBV28 to TRBJ2-1; no reliable D call. This CDR3 spans 12 amino acids. The germline V and J ends were trimmed by 1 base and 9 bases, with 7 bases remaining between them. Germline V lookup: CDR1 MDHEN, CDR2 SYDVKM. The CDR3 nucleotides are TGTGCCAGCAGTTTATCCCTTACTGAGCAGTTCTTC. This codes for CASSLSLTEQFF.

In this sample, this clonotype turned up many times. The chain carries TRBV4-3 and TRBJ2-1, with 8 bases identical to TRBD2. After removal of 0 bases from V and 5 bases from J, the junction contained 9 bases not matched to a gene. CDR1 and CDR2 (germline): LGHNA, YSLEER. The CDR3 sequence is 17 residues long. Here the CDR3 reads CASSQEVASGSHNEQFF. In nucleotides, the CDR3 is TGCGCCAGCAGCCAAGAGGTCGCTAGCGGGTCCCACAATGAGCAGTTCTTC.

This rearrangement joins TRBV28 to TRBJ1-1; weak D call: TRBD1 (6 bases). Looked up from germline, CDR1 is MDHEN and CDR2 is SYDVKM. The germline V and J ends were trimmed by 6 bases and 0 bases, with 17 bases remaining between them. CDR3 size: 16 residues. DNA of the CDR3: TGTGCCAGCAGCGGACAGCCGATCTTAATGAACACTGAAGCTTTCTTT. This sequence encodes CASSGQPILMNTEAFF.

This clonotype occurred many times. V is TRBV29-1 and J is TRBJ1-5; 7 nucleotides line up with TRBD1. Germline CDR1 SQVTM, CDR2 ANQGSEA. Trimming removed 6 bases from V and 5 bases from J; junction bases left unmatched: 7. The CDR3 has 13 amino acids. CDR3 coding DNA: TGCAGCGTGTCACAGGGGAGGGATCAGCCCCAGCATTTT. It encodes CSVSQGRDQPQHF.

As regards this clonotype: This may come from a read error, since a much larger clone is one base off. The chain combines TRBV19 with TRBJ1-4; the D gene is possibly TRBD1 (6 bases). Per the germline V gene, CDR1 is LNHDA and CDR2 is SQIVND (reference sequence). The CDR3 totals 16 residues. The CDR3 reads CVSSIQGSSGNEKLFF. Written as DNA, the CDR3 is TGTGTCAGTAGTATACAGGGATCTAGTGGTAATGAAAAACTGTTTTTT.

Details on this clonotype: With a much larger clone just one base away, this may be a read error. The J gene is TRBJ2-1, the V gene TRBV18, with D perhaps TRBD1 (7 bases). This CDR3 contains 15 residues. Germline V gene data show CDR1 as KGHSH and CDR2 as LQKENI. CDR3 sequence reads: CASSPQHKGAREQLF. CDR3 nucleotide sequence: TGTGCCAGCTCACCACAGCACAAGGGGGCCCGGGAGCAGCTCTTC.